One and the same sample provided the 30 T cell receptor beta chains below, sequenced in a study of T cells in Graves' hyperthyroidism and ophthalmopathy. TCR beta CDR3 regions were amplified from RNA. An initial round of RT-PCR targeting the TCR CDR3 relied on the HTBI primer set. TCRdb reprocessed the multiplex PCR reads with MiXCR, giving one entry per CDR3 protein. The sample carries about 690,000 distinct CDR3 sequences, 17% recorded once. Sequenced sample: blood. These receptors were obtained from a man aged 50 to 59 with Graves' hyperthyroidism.

This clonotype was observed many times. The chain's CDR3 is CAISELTGGLNTEAFF. In DNA form, the CDR3 reads TGTGCCATCAGTGAGTTGACAGGGGGGCTTAACACTGAAGCTTTCTTT. This chain connects TRBV10-3 to TRBJ1-1; 9 bases agree with TRBD1. The CDR3 spans 16 residues. Germline V lookup: CDR1 ENHRY, CDR2 SYGVKD. V lost 1 base to trimming and J lost 2 bases; unmatched junction nucleotides: 5.

This clonotype was found many times. This chain joins TRBV28 and TRBJ2-7, with 9 bases fitting TRBD1. V trimming: 4 bases; J trimming: 2 bases; junction bases outside the gene matches: 6. The CDR3 has 15 amino acids. Germline CDR1 is MDHEN and CDR2 is SYDVKM. CDR3: CASSSRDRVTYEQYF. The DNA for the CDR3 is TGTGCCAGCAGTTCTCGGGACAGGGTTACCTACGAGCAGTACTTC.

V usage is TRBV6-1 and J usage is TRBJ1-3, with unresolved D. Trimming pared 5 bases from V and 0 bases from J, leaving 5 bases between. Germline-derived CDR1 and CDR2 are MNHNS and SASEGT. This CDR3 has 13 residues. The DNA for the CDR3 is TGTGCCAGCAGTCGCCGCTCTGGAAACACCATATATTTT. Translated, it gives CASSRRSGNTIYF.

The V call is TRBV6-1, the J call TRBJ1-6; D gene unclear. CDR1 is MNHNS, CDR2 SASEGT, per germline. V dropped 6 bases and J dropped 7 bases, with 13 bases sitting between them. The CDR3 sequence is 14 residues long. CDR3 residues: CASRDDTPNSPLHF. The CDR3 region has the DNA TGTGCCAGCAGAGACGATACGCCCAATTCACCCCTCCACTTT.

In this sample, this clonotype turned up many times. This chain uses TRBV27 with TRBJ2-1; 15 bases agree with TRBD2. The CDR3 covers 19 residues. The J segment lost 2 bases and the V segment lost 6 bases, leaving 11 bases of the junction unmatched. Germline loops: CDR1 MNHEY, CDR2 SMNVEV (reference sequence). The CDR3 DNA reads as TGTGCCAGCAGCCGATCCGGGACTAGCGGGAGGTCGGCCTACAATGAGCAGTTCTTC. Residues: CASSRSGTSGRSAYNEQFF.

The rearrangement joins TRBV12-3 or TRBV12-4 to TRBJ2-1; D gene unclear. Trimming removed 6 bases from V and 9 bases from J, with 12 bases in between. This CDR3 is built from 12 residues. The CDR3 coding sequence is TGTGCCAGCAGACTAATAGTGGCTGAGCAGTTCTTC. This translates into CASRLIVAEQFF.

This clonotype was detected only a few times. The chain is built from TRBV29-1 and TRBJ1-4; D unclear. Trimming removed 4 bases at V and 2 bases at J, with 8 bases between. CDR1 is SQVTM, CDR2 ANQGSEA, per germline. The CDR3 runs 13 residues. The CDR3 DNA reads TGCAGCGTTGTAACTCCCACTAATGAAAAACTGTTTTTT. Encoded protein: CSVVTPTNEKLFF.

This clonotype was counted only a few times. This chain uses TRBV4-1 with TRBJ2-5; D not resolved. Germline CDR1 reads MGHRA; CDR2 reads YSYEKL. CDR3 length equals 17 residues. V dropped 0 bases and J dropped 5 bases, with 19 bases sitting between them. As DNA, the CDR3 is TGCGCCAGCAGCCAAGAGGGTTGGACCTGGAGTGGGGAGACCCAGTACTTC. Translating it yields CASSQEGWTWSGETQYF.

This clonotype has a count of ten or more. V usage is TRBV30 and J usage is TRBJ2-1; tentatively, D is TRBD2 (6 bases). There are 15 residues in the CDR3. Germline-derived CDR1 and CDR2 are GTSNPN and SVGIG (reference sequence). Trimming removed 3 bases at V and 7 bases at J, with 19 bases between. Here the CDR3 reads CAWSTGGTIGNEQFF. Written as DNA, the CDR3 is TGTGCCTGGAGCACTGGGGGGACCATTGGAAATGAGCAGTTCTTC.

This clonotype was counted many times. The chain couples TRBV28 to TRBJ1-1; D gene uncertain. Trimming stripped 6 bases from V and 6 bases from J, with 8 bases between. Germline-derived CDR1 and CDR2 are MDHEN and SYDVKM. CDR3 size: 11 residues. CDR3 amino acids: CASRSGSEAFF. CDR3 DNA sequence: TGTGCCAGCAGATCGGGGTCTGAAGCTTTCTTT. The whole variable domain, remainder taken from reference TRBV28 and TRBJ1-1, is DVKVTQSSRYLVKRTGEKVFLECVQDMDHENMFWYRQDPGLGLRLIYFSYDVKMKEKGDIPEGYSVSREKKERFSLILESASTNQTSMYLCASRSGSEAFFGQGTRLTVV.

This clonotype was recorded at least ten times. CDR3 nucleotides: TGTGCCAGCGGTAGGGGCAATGAGCAGTTCTTC. Translated, it gives CASGRGNEQFF. The V gene is TRBV11-2, the J gene TRBJ2-1; possible D gene TRBD1, 5 bases. Germline V gives CDR1 SGHAT, CDR2 FQNNGV. Trimming stripped 8 bases from V and 6 bases from J, with 8 bases between. The CDR3 contains 11 residues.

The table lists this clonotype with many counts. The J gene is TRBJ2-3, the V gene TRBV11-2; D possibly corresponds to TRBD1 (5 bases). The CDR3 totals 14 residues. Trimming stripped 2 bases from V and 2 bases from J, with 8 bases between. CDR1 and CDR2 (germline): SGHAT, FQNNGV. This CDR3 is CASSLQGNTDTQYF. The CDR3 DNA reads TGTGCCAGCAGCTTACAGGGCAACACAGATACGCAGTATTTT.

Many counts were recorded for this clonotype. The chain uses TRBV28 and TRBJ1-1, with D maybe TRBD1 (6 bases). Per germline, CDR1 MDHEN and CDR2 SYDVKM. This CDR3 is 15 amino acids long. V dropped 3 bases and J dropped 0 bases, with 11 bases sitting between them. The CDR3 sequence is CASSFAGGLNTEAFF. Written as DNA, the CDR3 is TGTGCCAGCAGTTTCGCGGGGGGGCTGAACACTGAAGCTTTCTTT.

The chain couples TRBV14 to TRBJ2-2; D possibly corresponds to TRBD2 (6 bases). This CDR3 is built from 17 residues. Trimming shortened V by 6 bases and J by 6 bases, and 23 bases separated the two germline ends. The germline V gene has CDR1 SGHDN and CDR2 FVKESK. The CDR3 bases are TGTGCCAGCAGGCGAACCGGGACCACTACGGGGGCCGGGGAGCTGTTTTTT. Amino acid sequence: CASRRTGTTTGAGELFF.

Details on this clonotype: This clone may be a read error of a much larger clone one base away. V usage is TRBV2 and J usage is TRBJ1-2; D gene ambiguous. The CDR3 contains 12 residues. CDR1 and CDR2 (germline): SNHLY, FYNNEI. CDR3 sequence (DNA): TGTGCCAGGATGCTTAACAACGAGGGCTACATCTTC. It specifies CARMLNNEGYIF.

This clonotype was seen repeatedly, ten times or more. The chain carries TRBV20-1 and TRBJ1-1, with TRBD1 as a possible D gene (6 bases). Trimming pared 3 bases from V and 10 bases from J, leaving 12 bases between. CDR1 and CDR2 (germline): DFQATT, SNEGSKA (reference sequence). The CDR3 extends over 11 amino acids. The CDR3 nucleotides are TGCAGTGCTAGGCGACAGGAGGGAGCTTTCTTT. This encodes CSARRQEGAFF.

The chain employs TRBV20-1 and TRBJ2-7; possible D gene TRBD2, 5 bases. The germline V and J ends were trimmed by 2 bases and 0 bases, with 8 bases remaining between them. The CDR3 runs 13 residues. Germline V gene sequence: CDR1 DFQATT, CDR2 SNEGSKA (reference sequence). CDR3 nucleotides: TGCAGTGCTAGAAACGGGGACTCCTACGAGCAGTACTTC. Amino acids: CSARNGDSYEQYF.

This clonotype occurred a few times. V gene TRBV24-1 combines with J gene TRBJ2-2, with a weak D call TRBD2 (5 bases). Looked up from germline, CDR1 is KGHDR and CDR2 is SFDVKD. V lost 9 bases and J 1 base, leaving 14 bases between the germline ends. This CDR3 has 15 residues. The CDR3 loop reads CATEDWGKNTGELFF. For the CDR3, the DNA is TGTGCCACCGAGGACTGGGGAAAGAACACCGGGGAGCTGTTTTTT.

The V gene is TRBV7-2, the J gene TRBJ1-4, with TRBD1 as a possible D gene (5 bases). Germline V gene sequence: CDR1 SGHTA, CDR2 FQGNSA. This CDR3 has 15 amino acids. The ends were cut back, 4 bases at V and 8 bases at J, with 17 bases in the middle. The CDR3 is CASSWGGVPGEKLFF. CDR3 DNA: TGTGCCAGCAGCTGGGGGGGAGTTCCGGGGGAAAAACTGTTTTTT.

The J gene is TRBJ1-5, the V gene TRBV7-2, with 8 bases aligning to TRBD1. The germline gives CDR1 SGHTA, CDR2 FQGNSA. Trimming at V came to 5 bases and at J to 1 base, leaving 4 bases not matched to a gene. This CDR3 is built from 15 residues. The CDR3 region has the DNA TGTGCCAGCAGCCGTTGGACAGGGAGCAATCAGCCCCAGCATTTT. Encoded protein: CASSRWTGSNQPQHF.

The chain combines TRBV5-1 with TRBJ1-2; unclear D gene. CDR1 is SGHRS, CDR2 YFSETQ, per germline. The CDR3 extends over 17 amino acids. The V end lost 0 bases, the J end lost 4 bases, and 19 bases lay between the germline ends. The CDR3, as DNA: TGCGCCAGCAGCTTGGATCCCCTACAGATCCCTACCTATGGCTACACCTTC. Residues: CASSLDPLQIPTYGYTF.

This clonotype was observed many times. The chain combines TRBV28 with TRBJ2-5, with 10 bases lining up with TRBD2. Germline CDR1 reads MDHEN; CDR2 reads SYDVKM. The V segment lost 1 base and the J segment 5 bases; nucleotides outside the gene matches: 4. CDR3 length equals 15 residues. The CDR3 sequence: CASSLLAGGSETQYF. The CDR3 DNA is TGTGCCAGCAGTTTATTAGCGGGAGGATCTGAGACCCAGTACTTC.

This clonotype was counted many times. The chain recombines TRBV27 with TRBJ1-2; D might be TRBD1 (6 bases). This CDR3 has 13 amino acids. Germline V CDR1 and CDR2: MNHEY, SMNVEV (reference sequence). V was trimmed by 3 bases and J by 8 bases, leaving 13 bases between them. The CDR3 nucleotides are TGTGCCAGCAGTTTCCAGGACAGACAAGGCTACACCTTC. Translating it yields CASSFQDRQGYTF.

This clonotype was seen more than once but under ten times. The chain couples TRBV5-1 to TRBJ2-7, with 9 bases fitting TRBD1. The trim removed 3 bases at V and 5 bases at J, leaving 6 bases unmatched. The CDR3 loop spans 14 amino acids. CDR1 and CDR2 (germline): SGHRS, YFSETQ. The CDR3 sequence: CASSSGQGRHEQYF. The CDR3 nucleotides read TGCGCCAGCAGCTCGGGACAGGGAAGGCACGAGCAGTACTTC. The full variable domain, with the rest looked up from reference TRBV5-1 and TRBJ2-7, is KAGVTQTPRYLIKTRGQQVTLSCSPISGHRSVSWYQQTPGQGLQFLFEYFSETQRNKGNFPGRFSGRQFSNSRSEMNVSTLELGDSALYLCASSSGQGRHEQYFGPGTRLTVT.

On this clonotype: This may be a read error, as it is one base from a much larger clone. The CDR3 ends on some other residue instead of the conserved phenylalanine or tryptophan, so this is likely a read error. The rearrangement links TRBV5-1 to TRBJ2-7, with 8 bases fitting TRBD1. The CDR3 has 15 amino acids. Germline assignment: CDR1 SGHRS and CDR2 YFSETQ. V lost 4 bases to trimming and J lost 0 bases; unmatched junction nucleotides: 6. DNA for the CDR3: TGCGCCAGCAGCCCAACCGGGACAGGCTCCTACGAGCAGTACCTC. Protein sequence: CASSPTGTGSYEQYL.

The chain couples TRBV20-1 to TRBJ2-5, with D perhaps TRBD2 (6 bases). The V gene's germline CDR1 is DFQATT and CDR2 SNEGSKA (reference sequence). The CDR3 runs 15 residues. V lost 3 bases and J lost 5, with 19 bases in between. The CDR3 DNA reads TGCAGTGCTAGGGTACGGGAGTGGGTCCGGGAGACCCAGTACTTC. It translates to CSARVREWVRETQYF.

This clonotype was found many times. The chain recombines TRBV29-1 with TRBJ1-1, with 7 bases that match TRBD1. This CDR3 spans 14 amino acids. V shed 1 base and J 4 bases; nucleotides not matched to a gene: 6. Germline CDR1 reads SQVTM; CDR2 reads ANQGSEA. The CDR3 is CSVEGEQGSTEAFF. The CDR3 DNA follows: TGCAGCGTTGAAGGGGAACAGGGGAGCACTGAAGCTTTCTTT. The full variable domain, completed using reference TRBV29-1 and TRBJ1-1, is SAVISQKPSRDICQRGTSLTIQCQVDSQVTMMFWYRQQPGQSLTLIATANQGSEATYESGFVIDKFPISRPNLTFSTLTVSNMSPEDSSIYLCSVEGEQGSTEAFFGQGTRLTVV.

This clonotype was seen once. A much larger clone sits a single nucleotide away, making a read error possible. The V gene is TRBV12-3 or TRBV12-4, the J gene TRBJ1-2; 7 positions match TRBD1. This CDR3 contains 15 residues. V shed 7 bases, J shed 4 bases, and the junction held 12 bases outside the gene matches. CDR3 sequence (DNA): TGTGCCAGCATTCCCTTAGGGGGCAGTGGCTATGGCTACACCTTC. As protein: CASIPLGGSGYGYTF.

The J gene is TRBJ2-5, the V gene TRBV5-1; 7 bases fit TRBD1. The CDR3 runs 13 residues. CDR1 is SGHRS, CDR2 YFSETQ, per germline. Trimming took 3 bases from V and 3 from J; bases not matched to a gene: 2. CDR3 sequence: CASSYDREETQYF. DNA of the CDR3: TGCGCCAGCAGCTACGACAGGGAAGAGACCCAGTACTTC.

The rearrangement uses TRBV27 and TRBJ2-7; 9 bases are a match to TRBD2. Looked up from germline, CDR1 is MNHEY and CDR2 is SMNVEV (reference sequence). This CDR3 region has 15 residues. The V segment lost 2 bases and the J segment 4 bases; nucleotides outside the gene matches: 6. The CDR3 region is CASSLNSGSVYEQYF. CDR3 nucleotide sequence: TGTGCCAGCAGTTTAAATAGCGGGAGTGTTTACGAGCAGTACTTC.